Each of the 12 T cell receptor beta chains below was sequenced from the same sample in a study of T-cell reconstitution after alpha-beta-depleted transplantation in children. Molecular barcoding with unique molecular identifiers was used for the TCRbeta library. TCRdb reprocessed the PCR reads via MiXCR and lists one record per CDR3 protein. The data hold about 580,000 distinct CDR3 sequences, with about 21% observed a single time. The material sequenced was PBMCs, mostly from graft donor cells, taken 360 days after TCRalphabeta/CD19-depleted stem cell transplant. The receptors were sampled from a boy under two years old who had a stem cell transplant for acute myeloid leukemia, so the T cells may come from the graft donor.

This clonotype was picked up many times. The chain couples TRBV11-2 to TRBJ2-7; the D gene is possibly TRBD2 (7 bases). Germline CDR1 reads SGHAT; CDR2 reads FQNNGV. Trimming removed 5 bases at V and 12 bases at J, with 17 bases between. The CDR3 runs 12 residues. The CDR3 DNA follows: TGTGCCAGCAGCCCTGTACCGGGGGGCGGGTACTTC. Translated: CASSPVPGGGYF.

A few counts support this clonotype. The rearrangement uses TRBV20-1 and TRBJ2-3; the D call may be TRBD1 or TRBD2 (5 bases each). Germline V gene data show CDR1 as DFQATT and CDR2 as SNEGSKA (reference sequence). This CDR3 comprises 13 residues. The V gene lost 1 base and the J gene lost 9 bases, with 14 bases spanning the gap. The CDR3 is CSARVVQGGTQYF. Here the CDR3 DNA reads TGCAGTGCTAGAGTTGTCCAGGGCGGGACGCAGTATTTT.

This clonotype was recorded at least ten times. This sequence joins TRBV7-9 and TRBJ1-1, with D tentatively TRBD1 (6 bases). Germline CDR1 is SEHNR and CDR2 is FQNEAQ (reference sequence). The CDR3 is made up of 15 amino acids. V lost 2 bases and J 7 bases, leaving 17 bases between the germline ends. The CDR3, as DNA: TGTGCCAGCAGCTTACCCCGACGGGGGGCGATTGAAGCTTTCTTT. This encodes CASSLPRRGAIEAFF.

Only a few counts were recorded for this clonotype. J is TRBJ1-2 and V is TRBV2; D not certain. CDR1 SNHLY and CDR2 FYNNEI come from the germline V gene. The CDR3 is 13 residues long. The V gene lost 7 bases and the J gene lost 8 bases, with 17 bases spanning the gap. The CDR3 nucleotides are TGTGCCAGCACCACTCAAGAGACCTCGGGCTACACCTTC. This encodes CASTTQETSGYTF.

The chain joins TRBV5-1 to TRBJ2-5; TRBD1 matches 7 bases. The germline gives CDR1 SGHRS, CDR2 YFSETQ. This CDR3 region has 16 residues. J lost 1 base, V lost 4 bases, and 10 bases had no gene match. Written as DNA, the CDR3 is TGCGCCAGCAGCCTCTACATCAGGGGGACCCAAGAGACCCAGTACTTC. This gives the protein CASSLYIRGTQETQYF.

This clonotype was counted a few times. CDR3 sequence: CSVEDTGAGGVTGELFF. The CDR3 DNA is TGCAGCGTTGAAGATACAGGAGCGGGGGGAGTCACCGGGGAGCTGTTTTTT. The chain couples TRBV29-1 to TRBJ2-2, with 9 bases lining up with TRBD2. V shed 0 bases, J shed 4 bases, and the junction held 9 bases outside the gene matches. CDR1 is SQVTM and CDR2 is ANQGSEA in the germline V gene. This CDR3 contains 17 residues.

The chain's CDR3 is CASSDTRTQYF. Written as DNA, the CDR3 is TGCGCCAGCAGTGACACGAGAACCCAGTACTTC. V usage is TRBV10-1 and J usage is TRBJ2-5; D not certain. The CDR3 has 11 residues. Germline loops: CDR1 WNHNN, CDR2 SYGVQD (reference sequence). The germline V and J ends were trimmed by 3 bases and 8 bases, with 7 bases remaining between them.

This clonotype was detected a few times. This rearrangement joins TRBV7-6 to TRBJ1-3; no clear D gene. With 1 base removed from V and 7 bases from J, the gap between germline ends came to 8 bases. The germline V gene encodes CDR1 SGHVS and CDR2 FNYEAQ. The length of the CDR3 is 13 residues. As DNA, the CDR3 is TGTGCCAGCAGCTTAGGGCCCAGGAACACCATATATTTT. Translating it yields CASSLGPRNTIYF.

This clonotype was observed a few times. CDR3 protein: CSAPAGGEETQYF. CDR3 in DNA: TGCAGTGCCCCTGCCGGGGGCGAGGAGACCCAGTACTTC. The V gene is TRBV20-1, the J gene TRBJ2-5, with D perhaps matching TRBD1 or TRBD2 (6 bases each). The CDR3 has 13 residues. Germline V gives CDR1 DFQATT, CDR2 SNEGSKA (reference sequence). Trimming took 6 bases from V and 5 from J, leaving 16 bases between them.

The chain joins TRBV6-2 or TRBV6-3 to TRBJ2-7; D is ambiguous. Germline CDR1 is MNHEY and CDR2 is SVGEGT. The CDR3 totals 14 residues. With 7 bases removed from V and 2 bases from J, the gap between germline ends came to 15 bases. CDR3 protein: CASTEDPPPYEQYF. In nucleotides, the CDR3 is TGTGCCAGCACCGAGGACCCTCCACCCTACGAGCAGTACTTC.

This clonotype was seen many times. J is TRBJ2-3 and V is TRBV19; D is unresolved. V lost 4 bases to trimming and J lost 2 bases, with 13 bases between them. CDR1 is LNHDA and CDR2 is SQIVND in the germline V gene (reference sequence). CDR3 length equals 15 residues. The CDR3 is CASSSTIRHTDTQYF. The CDR3 DNA sequence: TGTGCCAGTAGTAGTACTATTCGTCACACAGATACGCAGTATTTT.

The sample holds many counts of this clonotype. This chain connects TRBV10-3 to TRBJ2-7; 8 bases match TRBD1. The germline V gene has CDR1 ENHRY and CDR2 SYGVKD. The length of the CDR3 is 15 residues. With 6 bases clipped from V and 3 bases from J, the junction kept 10 bases outside the gene matches. The chain's CDR3 is CAIRASPGQDYEQYF. In nucleotides, the CDR3 is TGTGCCATCAGGGCTTCTCCGGGACAGGACTACGAGCAGTACTTC.